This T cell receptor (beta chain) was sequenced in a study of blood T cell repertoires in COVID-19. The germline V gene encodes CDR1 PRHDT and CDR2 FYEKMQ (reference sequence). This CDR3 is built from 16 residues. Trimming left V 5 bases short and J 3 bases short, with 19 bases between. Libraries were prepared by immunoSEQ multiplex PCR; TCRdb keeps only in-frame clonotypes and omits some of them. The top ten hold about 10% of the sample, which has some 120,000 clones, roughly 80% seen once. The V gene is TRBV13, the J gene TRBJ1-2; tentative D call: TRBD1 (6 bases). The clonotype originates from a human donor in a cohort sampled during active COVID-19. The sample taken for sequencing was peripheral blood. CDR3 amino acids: CASSAQRPGEYYGYTF. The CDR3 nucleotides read TGTGCCAGCAGCGCCCAGCGCCCAGGGGAGTACTATGGCTACACCTTC.